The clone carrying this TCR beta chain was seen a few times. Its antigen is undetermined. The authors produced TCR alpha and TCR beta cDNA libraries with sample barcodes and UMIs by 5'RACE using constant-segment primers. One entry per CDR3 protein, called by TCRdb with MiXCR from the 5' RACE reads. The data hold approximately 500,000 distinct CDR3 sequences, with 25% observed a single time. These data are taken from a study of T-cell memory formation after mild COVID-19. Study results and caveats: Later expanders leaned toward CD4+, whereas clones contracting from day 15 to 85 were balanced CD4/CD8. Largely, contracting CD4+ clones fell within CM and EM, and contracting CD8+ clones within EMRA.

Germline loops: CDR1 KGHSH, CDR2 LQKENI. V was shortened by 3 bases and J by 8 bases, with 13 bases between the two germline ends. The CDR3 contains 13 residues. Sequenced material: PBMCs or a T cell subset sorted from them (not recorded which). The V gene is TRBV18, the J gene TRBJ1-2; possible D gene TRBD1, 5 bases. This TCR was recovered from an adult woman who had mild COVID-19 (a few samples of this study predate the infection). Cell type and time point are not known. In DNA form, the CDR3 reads TGTGCCAGCTCACCGGACAACTCTGGGGGCTACACCTTC. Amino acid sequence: CASSPDNSGGYTF.